The clone carrying this TCR beta chain was counted a few times. CDR1 and CDR2 (germline): MRHNA, SNTAGT. The CDR3 is 15 residues long. V trimming: 4 bases; J trimming: 4 bases; junction bases outside the gene matches: 2. These data belong to a study of T cell changes during pregnancy in multiple sclerosis. Sequenced by immunoSEQ multiplex PCR; TCRdb stores in-frame clones only, minus some. The table lists 65,000 to 75,000 clones, around 91% of them singletons. The sequencing here drew on peripheral blood, taken in the third trimester of pregnancy. J is TRBJ2-2 and V is TRBV6-4, with 11 bases aligning to TRBD2. The receptor was isolated from a female donor in good health, enrolled as a control in a pregnancy study. This CDR3 is CASSGLAGGTGELFF. The CDR3 DNA reads TGTGCCAGCAGTGGCCTAGCGGGGGGCACCGGGGAGCTGTTTTTT.